These 5 T cell receptor beta chains originate from one sample sequenced in a study of cytomegalovirus exposure and HLA in healthy donors. Researchers ran the PCR with 60 Vbeta and 13 Jbeta primers. The data were produced by immunoSEQ multiplex PCR, yet TCRdb's version contains in-frame clones alone and is incomplete. Of 110,000 to 150,000 clones in the sample, 65% to 85% were seen once. The sequencing sample was made of PBMCs. The origin of the receptors is a man younger than 45 in good health and CMV-seronegative.

J is TRBJ2-1 and V is TRBV6-5; D possibly corresponds to TRBD2 (6 bases). This CDR3 is 16 amino acids long. V was shortened by 2 bases and J by 1 base, with 12 bases between the two germline ends. Germline lookup yields CDR1 MNHEY and CDR2 SVGAGI. The CDR3 coding sequence is TGTGCCAGCAGTTACCGCGGGAAAGCGTCCTACAATGAGCAGTTCTTC. It translates to CASSYRGKASYNEQFF.

CDR3 DNA: TGTGCCAGCAGTTTCGCGGGGCGCTTGTTTGAAGCTTTCTTT. It codes for CASSFAGRLFEAFF. The chain joins TRBV6-5 to TRBJ1-1; the D gene is possibly TRBD1 (5 bases). Trimming stripped 4 bases from V and 7 bases from J, with 16 bases between. Germline V gene sequence: CDR1 MNHEY, CDR2 SVGAGI. The CDR3 consists of 14 residues.

Written as DNA, the CDR3 is TGCGCCAGCAGCTTGAATGGGCCGAAGATCTATGGCTACACCTTC. This gives the protein CASSLNGPKIYGYTF. The chain links TRBV5-1 to TRBJ1-2, with D uncertain. Germline V lookup: CDR1 SGHRS, CDR2 YFSETQ. Trimming took 1 base from V and 4 from J, leaving 14 bases between them. The CDR3 length is 15 residues.

This chain joins TRBV29-1 and TRBJ2-4, with a possible D match to TRBD1 (5 bases). V lost 5 bases to trimming and J lost 0 bases, with 14 bases between them. Per the germline V gene, CDR1 is SQVTM and CDR2 is ANQGSEA. The CDR3 spans 15 residues. CDR3 loop: CSVQDTILAKNIQYF. The CDR3 DNA reads as TGCAGCGTTCAGGACACGATCTTAGCCAAAAACATTCAGTACTTC.

This clone was seen a handful of times. The chain carries TRBV28 and TRBJ1-1, with D unclear. V was clipped by 3 bases and J by 7 bases, with 6 bases between them. Germline V gene data show CDR1 as MDHEN and CDR2 as SYDVKM. The CDR3 runs to 11 residues. The CDR3 DNA sequence: TGTGCCAGCAGTTTCCAGCGTGAAGCTTTCTTT. It encodes CASSFQREAFF.